Listed below are T cell receptor beta chains from one sample, sequenced in a study of T cells in localized non-small cell lung cancer. Method: immunoSEQ multiplex PCR; TCRdb's copy keeps in-frame clones and lacks some. The data contain over 70,000 clones, around 90% of them singletons. The sample here was PBMCs, taken before any cancer treatment. These receptor sequences come from a woman aged 35-75 years with stage II squamous cell lung carcinoma. Each CDR3 is given with its conserved first and last residue. A D gene is named only where the DNA matches it firmly. The size field is filled for only some rows; it gives once, few, many or a size class.

size,V,J,D,CDR3,DNA
.,TRBV2,TRBJ2-7,TRBD1,CASSKGQGTSYEQYF,TGTGCCAGCAGTAAAGGACAGGGCACTTCCTACGAGCAGTACTTC
.,TRBV4-2,TRBJ1-5,TRBD1,CASSQAGTGEQPQHF,TGTGCCAGCAGCCAGGCAGGGACAGGGGAACAGCCCCAGCATTTT
.,TRBV5-1,TRBJ2-2,.,CASSLESPAGELFF,TGCGCCAGCAGCTTGGAATCCCCGGCCGGGGAGCTGTTTTTT
.,TRBV2,TRBJ2-1,.,CASHRGGSYNEQFF,TGTGCCAGCCATAGGGGCGGGTCTTACAATGAGCAGTTCTTC
.,TRBV4-2,TRBJ1-1,.,CASSPPPKGKGYTEAFF,TGTGCCAGCAGCCCTCCGCCCAAGGGAAAGGGGTACACTGAAGCTTTCTTT
.,TRBV29-1,TRBJ2-7,.,CSVESSSAGNEQYF,TGCAGCGTTGAGTCCTCCTCCGCAGGGAATGAGCAGTACTTC
once,TRBV27,TRBJ1-2,TRBD1,CASRGWGQNYGYTF,TGTGCCAGCAGGGGGTGGGGACAGAACTATGGCTACACCTTC
.,TRBV18,TRBJ2-2,TRBD1,CASSRRDRGTGELFF,TGTGCCAGCTCACGCAGGGACAGGGGGACCGGGGAGCTGTTTTTT
.,TRBV10-3,TRBJ2-7,.,CAISELGGMGYEQYF,TGTGCCATCAGTGAATTAGGGGGTATGGGATACGAGCAGTACTTC
few,TRBV5-1,TRBJ1-2,TRBD1,CASGTGGGYTF,TGCGCCAGCGGCACAGGGGGAGGCTACACCTTC
.,TRBV5-6,TRBJ2-5,.,CASSLEVRADLQETQYF,TGTGCCAGCAGCTTGGAGGTCCGAGCGGACCTACAAGAGACCCAGTACTTC
.,TRBV7-6,TRBJ2-1,.,CASSWTSSEQFF,TGTGCCAGCAGTTGGACCTCTAGTGAGCAGTTCTTC
.,TRBV5-4,TRBJ1-2,.,CASSLSPDYGYTF,TGTGCCAGCAGCTTGAGCCCAGACTATGGCTACACCTTC
.,TRBV25-1,TRBJ1-2,.,CASSEGLSFNGYTF,TGTGCCAGCAGTGAAGGTTTATCCTTTAATGGCTACACCTTC
once,TRBV5-6,TRBJ2-3,TRBD2,CASSLGLAGGPDTQYF,TGTGCCAGCAGCTTGGGACTAGCGGGGGGGCCAGATACGCAGTATTTT
.,TRBV2,TRBJ1-1,TRBD1,CASREGAEGTEAFF,TGTGCCAGCAGGGAGGGGGCGGAGGGTACTGAAGCTTTCTTT
.,TRBV5-1,TRBJ1-1,.,CASSWGGTGKTEAFF,TGCGCCAGCAGCTGGGGAGGTACAGGGAAGACTGAAGCTTTCTTT
.,TRBV27,TRBJ2-3,TRBD2,CASTTPGGPGTDTQYF,TGTGCCAGCACAACCCCGGGAGGGCCGGGCACAGATACGCAGTATTTT
.,TRBV6-1,TRBJ2-7,.,CASSEAAQDYEQYF,TGTGCCAGCAGTGAAGCGGCACAGGACTACGAGCAGTACTTC
.,TRBV11-2,TRBJ2-5,.,CASSALRGRETQYF,TGTGCCAGCAGCGCCCTGCGGGGACGGGAGACCCAGTACTTC
.,TRBV29-1,TRBJ2-1,.,CSVSLQYNEQFF,TGCAGCGTTTCGCTCCAGTACAATGAGCAGTTCTTC
.,TRBV10-3,TRBJ1-5,TRBD1,CAISGTGDSNQPQHF,TGTGCCATCAGTGGGACAGGGGATAGCAATCAGCCCCAGCATTTT
.,TRBV2,TRBJ2-7,.,CASRGGGVYEQYF,TGTGCCAGCAGGGGGGGCGGGGTCTACGAGCAGTACTTC
once,TRBV6-5,TRBJ1-4,.,CASSYSWGTNEKLFF,TGTGCCAGCAGTTACTCGTGGGGGACTAATGAAAAACTGTTTTTT
.,TRBV11-2,TRBJ2-3,.,CASSLTGTGATDTQYF,TGTGCCAGCAGCCTGACCGGGACGGGGGCCACAGATACGCAGTATTTT
.,TRBV5-1,TRBJ1-5,.,CASSLDGTYNQPQHF,TGCGCCAGCAGCTTGGACGGGACCTACAATCAGCCCCAGCATTTT
.,TRBV6-4,TRBJ2-2,TRBD2,CASRSTSGGANTGELFF,TGTGCCAGCAGATCGACTAGCGGGGGGGCGAACACCGGGGAGCTGTTTTTT
.,TRBV2,TRBJ2-4,TRBD1,CASSTDRALGNIQYF,TGTGCCAGCAGTACAGACAGGGCGTTGGGAAACATTCAGTACTTC
once,TRBV6-1,TRBJ2-1,TRBD2,CASRLLAGGRNEQFF,TGTGCCAGCAGATTACTAGCGGGGGGGCGAAATGAGCAGTTCTTC
.,TRBV19,TRBJ1-4,.,CASSIDRGVNEKLFF,TGTGCCAGTAGTATAGATCGGGGAGTTAATGAAAAACTGTTTTTT
.,TRBV6-1,TRBJ1-1,.,CASSIRQMNTEAFF,TGTGCCAGCAGTATCAGGCAAATGAACACTGAAGCTTTCTTT
.,TRBV15,TRBJ2-7,.,CATSTGSNYEQYF,TGTGCCACCAGCACGGGGAGTAACTACGAGCAGTACTTC
.,TRBV2,TRBJ2-7,.,CASRLEHEQYF,TGTGCCAGCAGATTGGAACACGAGCAGTACTTC
.,TRBV6-1,TRBJ1-5,.,CASDEVGQPQHF,TGTGCCAGCGATGAGGTGGGACAGCCCCAGCATTTT